This T cell receptor (beta chain) was obtained from a study of tumor-infiltrating lymphocytes in primary liver carcinoma. Study information: The five patients, who were men and women, ranged in age from 30 to 69 years. Findings of the study overall: Relative to tumor region pairs, the tumor-adjacent and tumor-blood pairs showed overlap that was lower. Compared with blood, tumor repertoires held significantly more in their top 250 clones.

Comments on this clonotype: Its target is unknown.

Germline V gene sequence: CDR1 MDHEN, CDR2 SYDVKM. The CDR3 is made up of 16 amino acids. Trimming took 5 bases from V and 4 from J, leaving 19 bases between them. It was unsorted whole blood that yielded blood RNA, and germline DNA was also extracted. From approximately 0.5 ug of total RNA, TCR beta-specific cDNA was reverse-transcribed using a constant-region primer. Slightly modified ARM-PCR, run as three nested multiplex PCR rounds, produced the TCR beta libraries. In the first two PCR rounds, TRBV1-TRBV30 forward primers were paired with a C-beta reverse primer, and each round lasted approximately 10 cycles. Using its own MiXCR run on the multiplex PCR reads, TCRdb lists one record per CDR3 protein. The table lists around 330,000 distinct CDR3 sequences, approximately 65% of them singletons.

Sequencing was performed on peripheral blood. The rearrangement joins TRBV28 to TRBJ2-3; D is perhaps TRBD1 (6 bases). The origin of this receptor is a man in his forties with primary liver carcinoma and hepatitis B virus infection. CDR3 nucleotides: TGTGCCAGCAGTCCATCCGGAACAGGGCTCTCAGATACGCAGTATTTT. The encoded protein is CASSPSGTGLSDTQYF.